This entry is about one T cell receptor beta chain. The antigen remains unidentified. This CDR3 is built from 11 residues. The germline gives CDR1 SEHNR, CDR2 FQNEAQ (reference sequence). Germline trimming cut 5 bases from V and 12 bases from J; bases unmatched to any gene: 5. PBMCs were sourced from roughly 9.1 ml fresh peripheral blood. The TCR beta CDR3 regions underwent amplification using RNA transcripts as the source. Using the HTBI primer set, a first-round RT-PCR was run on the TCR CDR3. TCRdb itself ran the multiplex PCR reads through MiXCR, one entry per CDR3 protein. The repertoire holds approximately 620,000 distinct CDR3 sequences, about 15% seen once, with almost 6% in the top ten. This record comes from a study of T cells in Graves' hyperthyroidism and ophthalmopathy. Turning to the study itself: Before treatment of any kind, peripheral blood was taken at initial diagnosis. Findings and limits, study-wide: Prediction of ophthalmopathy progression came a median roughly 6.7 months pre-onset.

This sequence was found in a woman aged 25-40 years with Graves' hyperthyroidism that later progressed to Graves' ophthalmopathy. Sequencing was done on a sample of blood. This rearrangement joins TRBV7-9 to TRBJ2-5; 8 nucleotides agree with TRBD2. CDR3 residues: CASSREGVKYF. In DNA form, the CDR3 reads TGTGCCAGCAGCCGGGAGGGGGTGAAGTACTTC.